The clone carrying this T cell receptor beta chain came up many times. Its antigen remains unidentified. The sample belongs to a study of CD8 T cells in ankylosing spondylitis. Overall study results and limits: In ankylosing spondylitis patients, matched synovial fluid reportedly showed significant enrichment of disease-linked clones.

TCR beta libraries were made by quantitative 5'-RACE with molecular barcodes. TCRdb recomputed calls from the 5' RACE reads with MiXCR, one row per CDR3 protein. The sample has 100,000 to 150,000 distinct CDR3 sequences, over 7% seen once; the top ten hold 3.3%. The CDR3 contains 14 residues. Germline CDR1 reads SGHRS; CDR2 reads YFSETQ. Trimming cost V 0 bases and J 3 bases; bases outside gene matches: 3. The sequencing sample was made of blood, either unsorted or a sorted T cell fraction (not recorded which). This sequence joins TRBV5-1 and TRBJ2-7; 7 bases map to TRBD1. The TCR comes from a male donor with ankylosing spondylitis or in good health (not recorded which). The CDR3 coding sequence is TGCGCCAGCAGCTTGGCCGGGACAGACTACGAGCAGTACTTC. This encodes CASSLAGTDYEQYF.